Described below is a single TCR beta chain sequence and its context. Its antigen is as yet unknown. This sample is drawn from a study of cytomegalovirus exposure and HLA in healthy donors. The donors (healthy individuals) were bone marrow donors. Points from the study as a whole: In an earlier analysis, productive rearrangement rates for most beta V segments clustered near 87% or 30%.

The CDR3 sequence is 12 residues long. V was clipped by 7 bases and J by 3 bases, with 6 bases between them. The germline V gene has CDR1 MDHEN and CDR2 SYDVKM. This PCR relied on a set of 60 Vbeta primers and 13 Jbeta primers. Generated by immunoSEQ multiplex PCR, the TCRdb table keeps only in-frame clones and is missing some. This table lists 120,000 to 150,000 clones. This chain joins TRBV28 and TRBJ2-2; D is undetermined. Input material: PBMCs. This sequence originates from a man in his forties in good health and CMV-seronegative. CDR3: CASTLYTGELFF. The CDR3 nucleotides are TGTGCCAGCACTCTTTACACCGGGGAGCTGTTTTTT.